The 12 T cell receptor beta chains reported below all come from one sample, sequenced in a study of cytomegalovirus exposure and HLA in healthy donors. Vbeta (60) and Jbeta (13) primers were used in the PCR. Repertoires were generated with immunoSEQ multiplex PCR, while TCRdb's copy carries only in-frame clones and drops some. The sample spans 130,000 or so clones; the ten largest clones claim over 2%. The sample taken for sequencing was PBMCs. Every receptor here comes from a woman under 30 in good health and CMV-seronegative.

The chain uses TRBV7-7 and TRBJ2-3; TRBD1 agrees at 7 bases. V lost 5 bases to trimming and J lost 1 base; unmatched junction nucleotides: 6. The CDR3 runs to 15 residues. Germline V CDR1 and CDR2: SSHAT, FNYEAQ (reference sequence). In DNA form, the CDR3 reads TGTGCCAGCAGCCGAACAGGGGTCCGCACAGATACGCAGTATTTT. Protein: CASSRTGVRTDTQYF.

The chain links TRBV5-5 to TRBJ2-5; D perhaps matches TRBD2 (5 bases). Germline assignment: CDR1 SGHKS and CDR2 YYEKEE (reference sequence). CDR3 length: 13 amino acids. Trimming took off 4 bases at V and 4 bases at J, with 11 bases between the two ends. CDR3 protein: CASSPRAGETQYF. Here the CDR3 DNA reads TGTGCCAGCAGCCCGAGGGCGGGAGAGACCCAGTACTTC.

The V gene is TRBV9, the J gene TRBJ1-1; 8 positions match TRBD1. Looked up from germline, CDR1 is SGDLS and CDR2 is YYNGEE. This CDR3 has 13 amino acids. Trimming cost V 1 base and J 4 bases; bases outside gene matches: 0. The CDR3 region has the DNA TGTGCCAGCAGCGTAACAGGGGGCACTGAAGCTTTCTTT. Its protein is CASSVTGGTEAFF. Drawing the rest from reference TRBV9 and TRBJ1-1, the complete variable domain is DSGVTQTPKHLITATGQRVTLRCSPRSGDLSVYWYQQSLDQGLQFLIQYYNGEERAKGNILERFSAQQFPDLHSELNLSSLELGDSALYFCASSVTGGTEAFFGQGTRLTVV.

The chain links TRBV2 to TRBJ2-1; 9 positions match TRBD2. Germline V gives CDR1 SNHLY, CDR2 FYNNEI. The V and J ends lost 3 bases and 7 bases, in that order; junction bases with no gene match: 7. The CDR3 spans 15 residues. CDR3 DNA: TGTGCCAGCAGTGACCCGATAGCGGGAGCTAATGAGCAGTTCTTC. It translates to CASSDPIAGANEQFF.

The chain employs TRBV29-1 and TRBJ2-1, with D perhaps TRBD2 (6 bases). V gave up 3 bases and J gave up 4 bases, with 13 bases separating them. The CDR3 extends over 14 amino acids. Germline V lookup: CDR1 SQVTM, CDR2 ANQGSEA. As DNA, the CDR3 is TGCAGCGTTGAGACGGGAGTCGATTACAATGAGCAGTTCTTC. Its translation: CSVETGVDYNEQFF.

The chain employs TRBV27 and TRBJ2-2, with 7 bases aligning to TRBD1. J lost 0 bases, V lost 8 bases, and 9 bases had no gene match. This CDR3 has 16 amino acids. Germline CDR1 and CDR2: MNHEY and SMNVEV (reference sequence). The CDR3, as DNA: TGTGCCAGCCTAGACAGGGAAAGCACGAACACCGGGGAGCTGTTTTTT. Translation: CASLDRESTNTGELFF.

About this clone: Other DNA sequences of this sample code for an identical CDR3. This chain connects TRBV7-3 to TRBJ2-3; 10 bases align to TRBD2. Germline CDR1 reads SGHTA; CDR2 reads FQGTGA. The CDR3 is 16 amino acids. Unmatched junction bases numbered 1, after V lost 1 base and J lost 0 bases. The CDR3: CASSLRLAGSTDTQYF. Here the CDR3 DNA reads TGTGCCAGCAGCTTAAGACTAGCGGGCAGCACAGATACGCAGTATTTT.

V and J are TRBV28 and TRBJ2-3; D remains ambiguous. Trimming shortened V by 5 bases and J by 4 bases, and 7 bases separated the two germline ends. CDR1 MDHEN and CDR2 SYDVKM come from the germline V gene. This CDR3 is 12 amino acids long. The CDR3 loop reads CASSVLADTQYF. The CDR3 DNA is TGTGCCAGCAGTGTCTTAGCAGATACGCAGTATTTT.

V usage is TRBV19 and J usage is TRBJ1-2; unclear D gene. Trimming pared 3 bases from V and 11 bases from J, leaving 10 bases between. CDR1 and CDR2 (germline): LNHDA, SQIVND (reference sequence). The CDR3 has 11 residues. The CDR3 loop reads CASSIRVSYTF. The CDR3 DNA reads as TGTGCCAGTAGTATCCGGGTATCTTACACCTTC.

V and J are TRBV29-1 and TRBJ2-3; perhaps TRBD1 as D (6 bases). CDR3 size: 14 residues. Germline V gene lookup returns CDR1 SQVTM and CDR2 ANQGSEA. Trimming stripped 4 bases from V and 2 bases from J, with 13 bases between. This chain's CDR3 is CSVAPQGLTDTQYF. The CDR3 DNA reads TGCAGCGTTGCCCCACAGGGTCTCACAGATACGCAGTATTTT.

This chain joins TRBV27 and TRBJ1-4, with 12 positions matching TRBD1. CDR3 length equals 18 residues. Germline CDR1 reads MNHEY; CDR2 reads SMNVEV (reference sequence). V dropped 5 bases and J dropped 4; count of bases not matched to a gene: 11. The CDR3 region has the DNA TGTGCCAGCAGTCTGGGGACAGGGGGCGCCTTTGGTAATGAAAAACTGTTTTTT. This codes for CASSLGTGGAFGNEKLFF.

The chain has TRBV30 and TRBJ2-5; tentatively, D is TRBD2 (5 bases). Trimming cost V 0 bases and J 5 bases, with 7 bases left between them. This CDR3 has 12 residues. Germline V CDR1 and CDR2: GTSNPN, SVGIG (reference sequence). CDR3 DNA sequence: TGTGCCTGGAGTGTAGGCGGGGAGACCCAGTACTTC. It codes for CAWSVGGETQYF.